A selection of T cell receptor beta chains follows, all from one sample in a study of OX40 agonist ivuxolimab in advanced cancers. Measured with immunoSEQ multiplex PCR; TCRdb has only the in-frame clones, and not every one. The profile shows about 64,000 clones, about four fifths of them singletons. The material sequenced was CD4+ or CD8+ T cells sorted from blood, taken in a trial of the OX40 agonist ivuxolimab. The receptors shown here come from an adult with an advanced solid tumor such as melanoma, head and neck, liver or kidney cancer. CDR3s include the opening cysteine and the closing phenylalanine or tryptophan.

V	J	length	CDR3
TRBV12-5	TRBJ1-5	13	CASGLEGNQPQHF
TRBV30	TRBJ1-2	14	CAWKYGGRLYGYTF
TRBV7-9	TRBJ2-5	16	CASSNTSGLFPGTQYF
TRBV7-8	TRBJ2-5	16	CASSLALAGVKETQYF
TRBV2	TRBJ1-2	14	CASSPRAASDGYTF
TRBV4-1	TRBJ1-2	13	CASKGPTVYGYTF
TRBV29-1	TRBJ1-5	12	CSVSSGNQPQHF
TRBV19	TRBJ2-3	14	CASSFSGGADTQYF
TRBV7-3	TRBJ2-5	13	CASSTRGGETQYF
TRBV5-4	TRBJ2-3	15	CASSQTSGYSDTQYF
TRBV6-5	TRBJ2-2	14	CASSYPENTGELFF
TRBV5-1	TRBJ2-1	16	CASRLAGGSQYNEQFF
TRBV13	TRBJ1-1	16	CASSLGFGNSGQGKVF
TRBV29-1	TRBJ1-2	15	CSVEDRGEGVYGYTF
TRBV18	TRBJ1-2	14	CASSPGAQGYGYTF
TRBV14	TRBJ1-5	13	CASSQDPGQPQHF
TRBV5-1	TRBJ2-5	14	CASSHGTVQETQYF
TRBV2	TRBJ1-5	14	CASSEQNSNQPQHF